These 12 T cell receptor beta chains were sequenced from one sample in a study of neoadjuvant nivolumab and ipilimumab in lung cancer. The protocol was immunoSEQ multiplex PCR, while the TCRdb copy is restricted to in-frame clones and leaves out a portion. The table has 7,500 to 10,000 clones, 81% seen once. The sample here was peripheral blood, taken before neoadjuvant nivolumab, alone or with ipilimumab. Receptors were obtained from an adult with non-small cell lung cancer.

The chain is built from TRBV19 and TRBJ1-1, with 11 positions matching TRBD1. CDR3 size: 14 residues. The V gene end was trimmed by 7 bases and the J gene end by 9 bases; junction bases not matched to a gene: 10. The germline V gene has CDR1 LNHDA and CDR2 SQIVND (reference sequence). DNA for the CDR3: TGTGCCAGTAACATTTCCCGGGACAGGGGGAAAGCTTTCTTT. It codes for CASNISRDRGKAFF.

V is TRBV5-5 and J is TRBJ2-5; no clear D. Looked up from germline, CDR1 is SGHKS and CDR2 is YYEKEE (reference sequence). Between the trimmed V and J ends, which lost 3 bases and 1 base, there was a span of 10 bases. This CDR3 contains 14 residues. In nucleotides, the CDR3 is TGTGCCAGCAGCTGGGCAACGGTCCAAGAGACCCAGTACTTC. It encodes CASSWATVQETQYF.

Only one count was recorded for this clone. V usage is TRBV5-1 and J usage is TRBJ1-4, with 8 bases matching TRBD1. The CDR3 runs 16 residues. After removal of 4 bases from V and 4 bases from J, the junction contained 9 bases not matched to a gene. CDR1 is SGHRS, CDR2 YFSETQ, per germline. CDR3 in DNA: TGCGCCAGCAGCCGGGACAGGAGGGCGGTTAATGAAAAACTGTTTTTT. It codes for CASSRDRRAVNEKLFF.

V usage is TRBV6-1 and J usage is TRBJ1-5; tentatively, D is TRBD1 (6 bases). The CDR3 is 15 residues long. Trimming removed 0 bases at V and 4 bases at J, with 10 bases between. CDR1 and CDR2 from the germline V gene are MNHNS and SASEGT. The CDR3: CASSEAGQQNQPQHF. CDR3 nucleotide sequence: TGTGCCAGCAGTGAAGCGGGACAACAGAATCAGCCCCAGCATTTT.

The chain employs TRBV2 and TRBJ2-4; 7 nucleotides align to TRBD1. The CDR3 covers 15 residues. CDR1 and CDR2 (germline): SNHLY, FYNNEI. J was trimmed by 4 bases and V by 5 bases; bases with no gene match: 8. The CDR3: CASSPPPGQKNIQYF. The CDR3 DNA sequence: TGTGCCAGCAGTCCGCCCCCGGGACAGAAAAACATTCAGTACTTC.

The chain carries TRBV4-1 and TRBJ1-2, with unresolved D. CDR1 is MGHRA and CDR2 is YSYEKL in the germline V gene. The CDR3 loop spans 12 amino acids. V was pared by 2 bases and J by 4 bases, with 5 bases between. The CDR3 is CASSQMTYGYTF. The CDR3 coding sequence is TGCGCCAGCAGCCAAATGACCTATGGCTACACCTTC.

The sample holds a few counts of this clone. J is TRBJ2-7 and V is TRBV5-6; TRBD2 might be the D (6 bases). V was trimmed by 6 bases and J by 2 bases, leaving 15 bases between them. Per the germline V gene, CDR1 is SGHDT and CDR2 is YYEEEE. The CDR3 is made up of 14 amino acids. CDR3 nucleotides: TGTGCCAGCACCCTCCGATCGGGGGCCTACGAGCAGTACTTC. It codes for CASTLRSGAYEQYF.

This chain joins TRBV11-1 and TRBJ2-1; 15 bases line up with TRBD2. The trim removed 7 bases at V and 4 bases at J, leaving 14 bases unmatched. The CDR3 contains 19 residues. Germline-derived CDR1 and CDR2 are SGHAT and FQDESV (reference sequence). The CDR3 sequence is CASTTLGLAGGSAYNEQFF. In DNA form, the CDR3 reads TGTGCCAGCACCACCTTGGGACTAGCGGGAGGTTCCGCTTACAATGAGCAGTTCTTC.

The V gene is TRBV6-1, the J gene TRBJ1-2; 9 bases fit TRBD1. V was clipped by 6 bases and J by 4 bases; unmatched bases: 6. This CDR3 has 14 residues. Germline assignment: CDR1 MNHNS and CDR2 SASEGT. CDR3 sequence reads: CASRGQGISYGYTF. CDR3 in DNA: TGTGCCAGCAGGGGACAGGGAATAAGCTATGGCTACACCTTC.

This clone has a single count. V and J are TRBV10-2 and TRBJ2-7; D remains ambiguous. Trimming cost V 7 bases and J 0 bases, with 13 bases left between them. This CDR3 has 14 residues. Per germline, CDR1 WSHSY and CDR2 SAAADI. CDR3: CASTRAVSSYEQYF. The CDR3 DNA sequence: TGCGCCAGCACCCGGGCAGTCAGCTCCTACGAGCAGTACTTC.

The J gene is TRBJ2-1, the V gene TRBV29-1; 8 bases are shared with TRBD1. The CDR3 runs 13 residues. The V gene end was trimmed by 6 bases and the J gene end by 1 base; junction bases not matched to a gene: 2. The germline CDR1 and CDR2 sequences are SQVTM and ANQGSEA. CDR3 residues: CSVRQGSYNEQFF. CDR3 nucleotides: TGCAGCGTCCGACAGGGGTCCTACAATGAGCAGTTCTTC.

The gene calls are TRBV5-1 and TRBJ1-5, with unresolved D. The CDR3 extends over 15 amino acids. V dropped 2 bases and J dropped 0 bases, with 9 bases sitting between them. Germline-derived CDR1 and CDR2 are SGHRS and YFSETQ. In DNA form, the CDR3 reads TGCGCCAGCAGCTTAGGTGACACTAGCAATCAGCCCCAGCATTTT. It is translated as CASSLGDTSNQPQHF.